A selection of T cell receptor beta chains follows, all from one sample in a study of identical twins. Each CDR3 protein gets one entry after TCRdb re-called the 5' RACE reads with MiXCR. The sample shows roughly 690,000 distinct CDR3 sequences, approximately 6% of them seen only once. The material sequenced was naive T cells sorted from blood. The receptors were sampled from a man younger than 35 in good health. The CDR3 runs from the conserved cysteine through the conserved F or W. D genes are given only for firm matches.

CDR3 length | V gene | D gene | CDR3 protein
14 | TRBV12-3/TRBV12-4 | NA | CASRNRDRGRPLHF
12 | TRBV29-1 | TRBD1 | CSANQGGDGYTF
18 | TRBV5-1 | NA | CASSSTQGGGSGANVLTF
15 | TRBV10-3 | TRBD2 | CAISDSGRGANVLTF
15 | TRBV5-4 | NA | CASSLGQGVTDTQYF
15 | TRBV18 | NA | CASSRLVGTQETQYF
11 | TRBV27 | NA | CATSGGNEQFF
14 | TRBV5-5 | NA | CASRAGSSTDTQYF
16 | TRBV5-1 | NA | CASSPPEQVTGEKLFF
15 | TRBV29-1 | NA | CSVEVTGDAYNEQFF
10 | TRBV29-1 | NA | CSVEGTEAFF
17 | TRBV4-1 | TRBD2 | CASSHPPTGRATDTQYF
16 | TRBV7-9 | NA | CASSHLGRIANYGYTF
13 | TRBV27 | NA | CASTSGTNEKLFF
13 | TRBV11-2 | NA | CASSLPVGDEQFF
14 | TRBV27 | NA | CASSFYKTNSPLHF
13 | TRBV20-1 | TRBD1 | CSAPGQGLDTQYF
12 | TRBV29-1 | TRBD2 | CSGRTSGYEQYF
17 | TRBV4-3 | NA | CACSQEGDSSGANVLTF
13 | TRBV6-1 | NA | CASSEARIRELFF
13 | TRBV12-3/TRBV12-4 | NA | CASSLTPRDIQYF
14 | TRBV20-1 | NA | CSARGQGPLYGYTF
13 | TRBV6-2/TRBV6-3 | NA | CASSFNLVETQYF
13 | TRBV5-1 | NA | CASSLEANQPQHF
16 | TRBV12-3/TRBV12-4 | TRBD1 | CASTLGQDPTNYGYTF